The sequence of this T cell receptor (beta chain) was determined in a study of patients and donors after allogeneic stem cell transplantation. TCRdb re-called the RT-PCR reads through MiXCR, storing one row per CDR3 protein. The profile shows some 880,000 distinct CDR3 sequences, approximately 19% of them singletons. This TCR came from a human donor who was either an allogeneic HSCT recipient or a stem cell or donor lymphocyte infusion donor (not recorded which). It is not recorded whose cells these are; they may come from a transplant donor. The sequenced sample consisted of blood, either unsorted or a sorted T cell fraction (not recorded which).

CDR3 region: CASSLASLRDPYEQYF. In DNA, the CDR3 is TGTGCCAGCAGCTTAGCGAGCTTGCGGGACCCCTACGAGCAGTACTTC. The V call is TRBV13, the J call TRBJ2-7; tentatively, D is TRBD2 (6 bases). The V gene's germline CDR1 is PRHDT and CDR2 FYEKMQ (reference sequence). Trimming took off 1 base at V and 2 bases at J, with 15 bases between the two ends. This CDR3 region has 16 residues. The whole variable domain, remainder taken from reference TRBV13 and TRBJ2-7, is AAGVIQSPRHLIKEKRETATLKCYPIPRHDTVYWYQQGPGQDPQFLISFYEKMQSDKGSIPDRFSAQQFSDYHSELNMSSLELGDSALYFCASSLASLRDPYEQYFGPGTRLTVT.